One sample yielded the 32 T cell receptor beta chains listed below, sequenced in a study of OX40 agonist ivuxolimab in advanced cancers. Libraries were prepared by immunoSEQ multiplex PCR; TCRdb keeps only in-frame clonotypes and omits some of them. The sample shows roughly 69,000 clones, about 91% of them seen only once. Sequenced material: CD4+ or CD8+ T cells sorted from blood, taken in a trial of the OX40 agonist ivuxolimab. These receptors came from an adult with an advanced solid tumor such as melanoma, head and neck, liver or kidney cancer.

The V and J genes are TRBV5-4 and TRBJ1-2, with D unresolved. V shed 4 bases and J shed 5 bases, with 12 bases lying between them. Germline assignment: CDR1 SGHNT and CDR2 YYREEE (reference sequence). This CDR3 is 13 amino acids long. CDR3 nucleotide sequence: TGTGCCAGCAGCGCCCACTTCGAGTATGGCTACACCTTC. Translating gives CASSAHFEYGYTF.

The rearrangement joins TRBV5-1 to TRBJ1-4, with D unresolved. V was cut by 1 base and J by 4 bases, with 8 bases left in between. CDR1 and CDR2 (germline): SGHRS, YFSETQ. This CDR3 has 14 residues. This CDR3 is CASSLPGYNEKLFF. CDR3 nucleotide sequence: TGCGCCAGCAGCTTGCCGGGCTATAATGAAAAACTGTTTTTT. The complete variable domain, with remaining parts taken from reference TRBV5-1 and TRBJ1-4, reads KAGVTQTPRYLIKTRGQQVTLSCSPISGHRSVSWYQQTPGQGLQFLFEYFSETQRNKGNFPGRFSGRQFSNSRSEMNVSTLELGDSALYLCASSLPGYNEKLFFGSGTQLSVL.

Comments on this clone: The junction and the germline gene differ at one end; a read error may be behind it. V is TRBV7-7 and J is TRBJ2-6, with a tentative D call TRBD1 (6 bases). CDR1 and CDR2 from the germline V gene are SSHAT and FNYEAQ (reference sequence). The CDR3 runs to 18 residues. Here the CDR3 DNA reads TGTGCTAGCAGCCCAAAACAGGGTCTGGTTAATGGGGCCAACGTCCTGACTTTC. It translates to CASSPKQGLVNGANVLTF.

The chain carries TRBV7-9 and TRBJ1-4; D remains ambiguous. Per the germline V gene, CDR1 is SEHNR and CDR2 is FQNEAQ (reference sequence). V was cut by 3 bases and J by 13 bases, with 12 bases left in between. The length of the CDR3 is 12 residues. The CDR3 spells CASSFFPEGLFF. CDR3 bases: TGTGCCAGCAGCTTTTTCCCAGAAGGACTGTTTTTT.

The chain couples TRBV7-3 to TRBJ2-1; D might be TRBD2 (6 bases). Trimming shortened V by 1 base and J by 3 bases, and 13 bases separated the two germline ends. This CDR3 contains 16 residues. The germline V gene has CDR1 SGHTA and CDR2 FQGTGA. CDR3 coding DNA: TGTGCCAGCAGCTTAATCTCTGGCGGGGTCTACAATGAGCAGTTCTTC. Translation gives CASSLISGGVYNEQFF.

V gene TRBV7-9 combines with J gene TRBJ2-2; the match to TRBD2 covers 7 bases. The CDR3 totals 17 residues. The junction had 10 bases not matched to a gene; V was cut back by 4 bases and J by 2 bases. Germline V gives CDR1 SEHNR, CDR2 FQNEAQ (reference sequence). The CDR3 DNA reads TGTGCCAGCAGCTCCCCTTCGCAGGGACTAAACACCGGGGAGCTGTTTTTT. It is translated as CASSSPSQGLNTGELFF.

The chain uses TRBV10-3 and TRBJ1-2; D perhaps matches TRBD1 (5 bases). The germline V and J ends were trimmed by 7 bases and 4 bases, with 10 bases remaining between them. The CDR3 has 12 amino acids. CDR1 and CDR2 (germline): ENHRY, SYGVKD. The CDR3 loop is CAIMEGTYGYTF. The CDR3 DNA is TGTGCCATCATGGAGGGGACCTATGGCTACACCTTC.

The chain combines TRBV18 with TRBJ2-2, with D possibly matching TRBD2 (7 bases). This CDR3 region has 18 residues. Germline V gene sequence: CDR1 KGHSH, CDR2 LQKENI. The V end lost 6 bases, the J end lost 4 bases, and 24 bases lay between the germline ends. CDR3 DNA sequence: TGTGCCAGCTCCCTCGTTGGAGGGGGGGATTTCGTCACCGGGGAGCTGTTTTTT. The encoded protein is CASSLVGGGDFVTGELFF.

The chain couples TRBV7-2 to TRBJ2-1, with D unclear. The CDR3 consists of 16 residues. Between the trimmed V and J ends, which lost 1 base and 7 bases, there was a span of 17 bases. Germline V lookup: CDR1 SGHTA, CDR2 FQGNSA. The CDR3 region is CASSLDRLVYDNEQFF. The CDR3 bases are TGTGCCAGCAGCTTAGATAGGCTAGTATATGATAATGAGCAGTTCTTC.

CDR3 sequence (DNA): TGTGCCAGCAGCTTAGTTGGGTCTGGGGGCGCAGATGAGACCCAGTACTTC. It translates to CASSLVGSGGADETQYF. V usage is TRBV13 and J usage is TRBJ2-5; possibly TRBD1 for D (6 bases). Deletions cut 1 base from V and 5 bases from J, with 20 bases between. This CDR3 has 17 residues. Germline V gives CDR1 PRHDT, CDR2 FYEKMQ (reference sequence).

V gene TRBV9 combines with J gene TRBJ1-1; 8 nucleotides agree with TRBD1. Germline CDR1 and CDR2: SGDLS and YYNGEE. V lost 3 bases and J lost 4; bases outside the gene matches: 5. This CDR3 comprises 14 residues. The CDR3 loop reads CASSARTGITEAFF. Written as DNA, the CDR3 is TGTGCCAGCAGCGCAAGGACAGGGATCACTGAAGCTTTCTTT.

CDR3: CASSRPPGTLYYEQYF. The CDR3 DNA is TGTGCCAGCAGCCGACCGCCCGGGACCCTTTACTACGAGCAGTACTTC. This sequence joins TRBV11-2 and TRBJ2-7; tentatively, D is TRBD1 or TRBD2 (5 bases each). V was shortened by 5 bases and J by 3 bases, with 20 bases between the two germline ends. From germline, CDR1 is SGHAT and CDR2 FQNNGV. The CDR3 length is 16 residues.

This rearrangement joins TRBV4-2 to TRBJ2-2; tentatively, D is TRBD1 or TRBD2 (6 bases each). The germline CDR1 and CDR2 sequences are LGHNA and YNFKEQ. The CDR3 sequence is 13 residues long. V lost 4 bases and J 5 bases, leaving 8 bases between the germline ends. In DNA, the CDR3 is TGTGCCAGCAGCCTAGGGGGGACCGGGGAGCTGTTTTTT. Its translation is CASSLGGTGELFF.

The chain joins TRBV6-4 to TRBJ1-1; 8 bases are a match to TRBD1. The CDR3 runs to 16 residues. Unmatched junction bases numbered 12, after V lost 8 bases and J lost 1 base. Germline-derived CDR1 and CDR2 are MRHNA and SNTAGT. In nucleotides, the CDR3 is TGTGCCAGCCATCGGACAGGGACAGCCCAGAACACTGAAGCTTTCTTT. It encodes CASHRTGTAQNTEAFF.

This clone was detected only once. This rearrangement joins TRBV6-5 to TRBJ2-7; no clear D. Trimming took off 0 bases at V and 3 bases at J, with 9 bases between the two ends. The CDR3 runs to 14 residues. The germline gives CDR1 MNHEY, CDR2 SVGAGI. CDR3 region: CASSYSLTDYEQYF. In DNA, the CDR3 is TGTGCCAGCAGTTACTCGCTAACAGACTACGAGCAGTACTTC.

The V and J genes are TRBV5-4 and TRBJ2-3, with D tentatively TRBD1 (5 bases). V lost 4 bases and J lost 2, with 14 bases in between. The CDR3 is made up of 15 amino acids. Germline V CDR1 and CDR2: SGHNT, YYREEE (reference sequence). The CDR3 region has the DNA TGTGCCAGCAGCCCAGTCACAGGAGCCACAGATACGCAGTATTTT. The encoded protein is CASSPVTGATDTQYF.

This sequence joins TRBV9 and TRBJ2-5; 8 bases align to TRBD2. The germline V gene has CDR1 SGDLS and CDR2 YYNGEE. This CDR3 has 16 residues. V was pared by 0 bases and J by 2 bases, with 6 bases of the junction left unmatched. The CDR3 reads CASSVVGSGVQETQYF. The CDR3 nucleotides are TGTGCCAGCAGCGTAGTGGGTAGCGGGGTACAAGAGACCCAGTACTTC.

The chain links TRBV30 to TRBJ1-1; D gene unclear. CDR3 length: 12 amino acids. Trimming shortened V by 2 bases and J by 8 bases, and 12 bases separated the two germline ends. Germline V gene sequence: CDR1 GTSNPN, CDR2 SVGIG (reference sequence). CDR3 coding DNA: TGTGCCTGGAGTCACCGGGCAGTCGAAGCTTTCTTT. Translation: CAWSHRAVEAFF.

J is TRBJ1-1 and V is TRBV18; D may be TRBD1 (5 bases). Germline V gene data show CDR1 as KGHSH and CDR2 as LQKENI. Trimming removed 0 bases from V and 5 bases from J, with 13 bases in between. The CDR3 is 15 amino acids. DNA for the CDR3: TGTGCCAGCTCACCACCACAGGCTACTATGACTGAAGCTTTCTTT. Its translation is CASSPPQATMTEAFF.

The rearrangement uses TRBV7-3 and TRBJ2-1; D may be TRBD1 or TRBD2 (6 bases each). The CDR3 runs to 16 residues. Per germline, CDR1 SGHTA and CDR2 FQGTGA. Between the trimmed V and J ends, which lost 5 bases and 9 bases, there was a span of 23 bases. In DNA, the CDR3 is TGTGCCAGCAGCCCAAGTGGGGGGCCCCAAATTCTTGAGCAGTTCTTC. Encoded protein: CASSPSGGPQILEQFF.

The chain uses TRBV28 and TRBJ2-1; 8 bases are a match to TRBD2. Trimming took 3 bases from V and 2 from J; bases not matched to a gene: 9. Germline V gives CDR1 MDHEN, CDR2 SYDVKM. The CDR3 is 17 amino acids. The CDR3 sequence: CASSLSTGGGTYNEQFF. In nucleotides, the CDR3 is TGTGCCAGCAGTTTGTCGACAGGCGGGGGGACCTACAATGAGCAGTTCTTC.

The chain carries TRBV27 and TRBJ2-3; 8 nucleotides line up with TRBD2. Trimming at V came to 2 bases and at J to 3 bases, leaving 7 bases not matched to a gene. This CDR3 has 16 residues. Germline loops: CDR1 MNHEY, CDR2 SMNVEV (reference sequence). In DNA form, the CDR3 reads TGTGCCAGCAGTTTAATAGCGGGATTGGTTACAGATACGCAGTATTTT. This encodes CASSLIAGLVTDTQYF.

This chain uses TRBV14 with TRBJ2-7; no definite D call. The germline V gene encodes CDR1 SGHDN and CDR2 FVKESK. CDR3 length equals 13 residues. V gave up 1 base and J gave up 4 bases, with 8 bases separating them. The CDR3 spells CASSQGHGYEQYF. The CDR3, as DNA: TGTGCCAGCAGCCAAGGACACGGATACGAGCAGTACTTC.

The gene calls are TRBV15 and TRBJ1-2, with no clear D. CDR3 size: 13 residues. The V end lost 0 bases, the J end lost 8 bases, and 10 bases lay between the germline ends. Germline V gives CDR1 LNHNV, CDR2 YYDKDF (reference sequence). CDR3 sequence: CATSRDNSYGYTF. The CDR3 DNA follows: TGTGCCACCAGCAGAGATAATTCTTACGGCTACACCTTC.

Only one count was recorded for this clone. The chain uses TRBV21-1 and TRBJ2-3; whether TRBD1, the table's D call, matches the DNA was not checked. TRBV21-1 is flagged as a pseudogene. The CDR3 spans 13 residues. Here the CDR3 reads CASRGTGKDTQYF. In DNA, the CDR3 is TGTGCCAGCCGCGGGACAGGGAAAGATACGCAGTATTTT.

The chain uses TRBV5-6 and TRBJ1-2, with unresolved D. With 5 bases removed from V and 8 bases from J, the gap between germline ends came to 19 bases. In germline, CDR1 is SGHDT, CDR2 YYEEEE. The CDR3 extends over 14 amino acids. CDR3 sequence: CASSSAGALRGYTF. CDR3 in DNA: TGTGCCAGCAGTTCCGCCGGAGCTCTGAGAGGCTACACCTTC.

The chain uses TRBV7-9 and TRBJ2-7; D is undetermined. The CDR3 is 14 residues long. Per germline, CDR1 SEHNR and CDR2 FQNEAQ (reference sequence). V was shortened by 2 bases and J by 5 bases, with 13 bases between the two germline ends. CDR3 region: CASSLHFGVNEQYF. CDR3 DNA sequence: TGTGCCAGCAGCTTACATTTCGGAGTCAACGAGCAGTACTTC.

In this sample, this clone turned up once. The chain couples TRBV28 to TRBJ2-5, with TRBD1 identical over 7 bases. Germline V lookup: CDR1 MDHEN, CDR2 SYDVKM. This CDR3 has 14 amino acids. With 5 bases clipped from V and 3 bases from J, the junction kept 6 bases outside the gene matches. In DNA, the CDR3 is TGTGCCAGCAGTATCACAGGGGCTGAAGAGACCCAGTACTTC. It is translated as CASSITGAEETQYF.

The chain has TRBV4-2 and TRBJ2-2, with 8 bases identical to TRBD2. The germline V gene has CDR1 LGHNA and CDR2 YNFKEQ. Trimming cost V 0 bases and J 3 bases; bases outside gene matches: 6. The CDR3 extends over 17 amino acids. CDR3 sequence: CASSQDTAGGYTGELFF. CDR3 DNA sequence: TGTGCCAGCAGCCAAGACACCGCGGGGGGATACACCGGGGAGCTGTTTTTT.

The rearrangement uses TRBV10-3 and TRBJ2-1; maybe TRBD1 (6 bases). The germline gives CDR1 ENHRY, CDR2 SYGVKD. There are 14 residues in the CDR3. V lost 3 bases, J lost 4 bases, and 10 bases lay in between. CDR3 amino acids: CAISDQGKYNEQFF. The CDR3 region has the DNA TGTGCCATCAGTGATCAGGGGAAGTACAATGAGCAGTTCTTC.

The chain recombines TRBV11-2 with TRBJ2-3, with TRBD1 matching over 7 bases. The germline gives CDR1 SGHAT, CDR2 FQNNGV. The V and J ends lost 5 bases and 1 base, in that order; junction bases with no gene match: 9. This CDR3 is 16 amino acids long. The DNA for the CDR3 is TGTGCCAGCAGCCCAATGACAGGGCTGGGCACAGATACGCAGTATTTT. This codes for CASSPMTGLGTDTQYF.

This chain joins TRBV4-1 and TRBJ2-2, with 8 positions matching TRBD1. This CDR3 region has 18 residues. Germline CDR1 and CDR2: MGHRA and YSYEKL. With 2 bases clipped from V and 2 bases from J, the junction kept 10 bases outside the gene matches. The CDR3 here is CASSQSPTGVINTGELFF. CDR3 in DNA: TGCGCCAGCAGCCAAAGTCCGACAGGGGTCATCAACACCGGGGAGCTGTTTTTT.